This record concerns one T cell receptor beta chain sequence. Its antigen is not known. This sample was taken from a study of vaccination and CD4 T cells after COVID-19. Overall study: Cells were stimulated with overlapping spike peptides from SARS-CoV-2, HCoV-NL63, HCoV-OC43 and HCoV-229E. The study, taken as a whole, reports: SARS-CoV-2-reactive clonotypes rose nonsignificantly, with the median going from about 20 to 38.

V lost 1 base to trimming and J lost 0 bases, with 5 bases between them. Germline values: CDR1 SGHDN, CDR2 FVKESK. The CDR3 length is 14 residues. The Oncomine TCR Beta short-read assay sequenced DNA from cultured CD4+ T cells. TCRdb recomputed calls from the PCR reads with MiXCR, one row per CDR3 protein. The top ten clones hold over 5.5% of a sample with 17,000 or so distinct CDR3 sequences, 43% of them seen once. As to treatment: roughly nine-day PBMC culture with coronavirus spike peptide pools or control peptides (ViraFEST assay). Before Alpha, Beta and Delta appeared in the US, convalescents tested positive (March–late 2020). Culture conditions combined 2.2 million or so PBMCs per well with roughly 10 IU/ml IL-2 and roughly 9.1 ug/ml peptide pools.

Sequenced here: CD4+ T cells from blood, cultured in vitro, sampled before SARS-CoV-2 vaccination. The receptor was derived from a human donor who had recovered from COVID-19. The rearrangement uses TRBV14 and TRBJ2-3, with no clear D. The DNA of the CDR3 is TGTGCCAGCAGCCAAGGAATCAGCACAGATACGCAGTATTTT. It codes for CASSQGISTDTQYF.